This TCR beta chain was profiled in a study of control samples from healthy donors and cancer patients. Sequenced by immunoSEQ multiplex PCR; TCRdb stores in-frame clones only, minus some. Among under 200,000 clones listed, roughly nine tenths were seen once. The origin of this receptor is a young woman in good health. Sequences were obtained from blood.

Written as DNA, the CDR3 is TGTGCCAGCAGGACCCTTGGAACAGGGAACTATGGCTACACCTTC. This codes for CASRTLGTGNYGYTF. The genes are TRBV28 and TRBJ1-2, with TRBD1 as a possible D gene (6 bases). The V gene's germline CDR1 is MDHEN and CDR2 SYDVKM. V lost 6 bases and J 2 bases, leaving 16 bases between the germline ends. The CDR3 is 15 residues long.